This is a list of T cell receptor beta chains from one sample in a study of blood T cell repertoires in COVID-19. The table came from immunoSEQ multiplex PCR; TCRdb's copy has only in-frame clones and leaves some out. This table has about 210,000 clones, around 83% appearing once. Sequencing was carried out using peripheral blood. Source of these receptors: a man aged 45-65 years with active or convalescent COVID-19. The conserved cysteine and the conserved F or W are not part of the CDR3 here.

CDR3 protein: ASSQDRDTEAF
V gene: TRBV5-1
J gene: TRBJ1-1

CDR3 protein: ASSRRLADDYNEQF
V gene: TRBV4-3
J gene: TRBJ2-1

CDR3 protein: SARETGELF
V gene: TRBV20-1
J gene: TRBJ2-2

CDR3 protein: ATSDFTGEGYT
V gene: TRBV24-1
J gene: TRBJ1-2

CDR3 protein: ASRAGLGGQPQH
V gene: TRBV28
J gene: TRBJ1-5

CDR3 protein: SVAYGTGGSYEQY
V gene: TRBV29-1
J gene: TRBJ2-7

CDR3 protein: ASSWGGGGITEAF
V gene: TRBV11-2
J gene: TRBJ1-1

CDR3 protein: ASSHTDRGNTGELF
V gene: TRBV7-9
J gene: TRBJ2-2

CDR3 protein: ASSPGQGLETNEKLF
V gene: TRBV6-6
J gene: TRBJ1-4

CDR3 protein: ASSRQGYNEQF
V gene: TRBV6-5
J gene: TRBJ2-1

CDR3 protein: ASSPWTSLGELF
V gene: TRBV7-2
J gene: TRBJ2-2

CDR3 protein: ASSEGGGPQH
V gene: TRBV2
J gene: TRBJ1-5

CDR3 protein: ASSPLGQGNTDTQY
V gene: TRBV18
J gene: TRBJ2-3

CDR3 protein: ASSQEAVRGRTNTGELF
V gene: TRBV4-3
J gene: TRBJ2-2

CDR3 protein: ASNRQKQETQY
V gene: TRBV6-6
J gene: TRBJ2-5

CDR3 protein: ASSLEEAGLSGNTIY
V gene: TRBV5-5
J gene: TRBJ1-3

CDR3 protein: ASSSDNYYEQY
V gene: TRBV12-3/TRBV12-4
J gene: TRBJ2-7

CDR3 protein: ATSAGLAVYNEQF
V gene: TRBV15
J gene: TRBJ2-1

CDR3 protein: ASSLGDRDDQPQH
V gene: TRBV5-1
J gene: TRBJ1-5

CDR3 protein: ASSVPDSGKETQY
V gene: TRBV2
J gene: TRBJ2-5

CDR3 protein: ASSREDRQPYEQY
V gene: TRBV7-2
J gene: TRBJ2-7

CDR3 protein: ASSEEPDTQY
V gene: TRBV5-6
J gene: TRBJ2-3

CDR3 protein: ASSLMARETQY
V gene: TRBV7-3
J gene: TRBJ2-5

CDR3 protein: ASSVRGAPYEQY
V gene: TRBV5-1
J gene: TRBJ2-7

CDR3 protein: ASSWDTQRYT
V gene: TRBV5-4
J gene: TRBJ1-2

CDR3 protein: AWSVRRGDGYT
V gene: TRBV30
J gene: TRBJ1-2

CDR3 protein: ASSPTGATGYT
V gene: TRBV12-3/TRBV12-4
J gene: TRBJ1-2

CDR3 protein: ASSLGPRFLSGNTIY
V gene: TRBV5-1
J gene: TRBJ1-3

CDR3 protein: ASSEANEPTNEKLF
V gene: TRBV6-1
J gene: TRBJ1-4

CDR3 protein: ASSQAPELEQY
V gene: TRBV3-1/TRBV3-2
J gene: TRBJ2-7

CDR3 protein: ASRLRPTGGDTQY
V gene: TRBV6-5
J gene: TRBJ2-3

CDR3 protein: ASSLLEGEDSGNTIY
V gene: TRBV11-3
J gene: TRBJ1-3

CDR3 protein: ASRQGPLAEAF
V gene: TRBV10-1
J gene: TRBJ1-1

CDR3 protein: ASSLKDRGGYT
V gene: TRBV12-3/TRBV12-4
J gene: TRBJ1-2

CDR3 protein: ASSSAGGDTEAF
V gene: TRBV7-9
J gene: TRBJ1-1

CDR3 protein: ASSPTGFHEKLF
V gene: TRBV11-2
J gene: TRBJ1-4

CDR3 protein: ASSQLPTGTTDTQY
V gene: TRBV4-1
J gene: TRBJ2-3

CDR3 protein: ASKADRGGADYGYT
V gene: TRBV2
J gene: TRBJ1-2

CDR3 protein: ASKTTGFSNQPQH
V gene: TRBV27
J gene: TRBJ1-5

CDR3 protein: ASSVTGKGTEAF
V gene: TRBV9
J gene: TRBJ1-1

CDR3 protein: ACSIPTTGGNYGYT
V gene: TRBV19
J gene: TRBJ1-2

CDR3 protein: ASAAGISGNTIY
V gene: TRBV19
J gene: TRBJ1-3

CDR3 protein: ASSPGTTNTEAF
V gene: TRBV10-1
J gene: TRBJ1-1

CDR3 protein: ASSFGVEAF
V gene: TRBV12-3/TRBV12-4
J gene: TRBJ1-1

CDR3 protein: ASSVAGTDLYEQY
V gene: TRBV9
J gene: TRBJ2-7

CDR3 protein: ASSLGGDGDQPQH
V gene: TRBV27
J gene: TRBJ1-5

CDR3 protein: ASSHFLGLNTGELF
V gene: TRBV23-1
J gene: TRBJ2-2

CDR3 protein: ASSVASGGVRDEQF
V gene: TRBV6-4
J gene: TRBJ2-1

CDR3 protein: ASSLAQDTQY
V gene: TRBV5-6
J gene: TRBJ2-3

CDR3 protein: ASSDASADAYEQY
V gene: TRBV2
J gene: TRBJ2-7

CDR3 protein: ASSSETGGRDTQY
V gene: TRBV28
J gene: TRBJ2-3

CDR3 protein: ATGQGGNNEQF
V gene: TRBV24-1
J gene: TRBJ2-1

CDR3 protein: ASSFQGAKEGEQY
V gene: TRBV11-3
J gene: TRBJ2-7